This passage covers 3 T cell receptor beta chains from one sample sequenced in a study of cytomegalovirus exposure and HLA in healthy donors (dated by TCRdb to the late 2010s). The library was obtained by the immunoSEQ multiplex PCR assay. TCRdb retrieved this table from immuneACCESS and kept in-frame rearrangements only. Not all clones are present; in checked studies, unresolved V genes account for under half, and no reason is known for the remainder. The sample profile shows 180,000 or so clones; about 89% of them were found once. In total, the top ten clones hold less than 9.5% of the sample. Sequencing was done on a sample of PBMCs. All receptors derive from a man in his thirties or forties in good health and CMV-seropositive.

The rearrangement uses TRBV5-1 and TRBJ2-7, with TRBD1 matching 9 bases. From germline, CDR1 is SGHRS and CDR2 YFSETQ. The CDR3 covers 17 residues. Trimming took 0 bases from V and 3 from J; bases not matched to a gene: 10. The chain's CDR3 is CASSLAGTGLVGYEQYF. In nucleotides, the CDR3 is TGCGCCAGCAGCTTGGCCGGGACAGGGCTGGTGGGCTACGAGCAGTACTTC. Based on the CDR3 plus reference TRBV5-1 and TRBJ2-7, the full variable domain is KAGVTQTPRYLIKTRGQQVTLSCSPISGHRSVSWYQQTPGQGLQFLFEYFSETQRNKGNFPGRFSGRQFSNSRSEMNVSTLELGDSALYLCASSLAGTGLVGYEQYFGPGTRLTVT.

The chain joins TRBV13 to TRBJ1-5; 9 bases match TRBD1. V was clipped by 5 bases and J by 6 bases; unmatched bases: 5. The CDR3 is 14 amino acids. CDR1 and CDR2 from the germline V gene are PRHDT and FYEKMQ (reference sequence). The CDR3 protein is CASSNRGLGQPQHF. DNA of the CDR3: TGTGCCAGCAGCAACAGGGGGCTCGGTCAGCCCCAGCATTTT.

The V gene is TRBV5-6, the J gene TRBJ2-7; no definite D call. Germline CDR1 is SGHDT and CDR2 is YYEEEE. This CDR3 has 14 residues. The V end lost 2 bases, the J end lost 3 bases, and 12 bases lay between the germline ends. CDR3 DNA sequence: TGTGCCAGCAGCTTCGGCCAGGCGTACTACGAGCAGTACTTC. Translating it yields CASSFGQAYYEQYF.